The 28 T cell receptor beta chains in this list originate from one sample, sequenced in a study of blood T cells in healthy people across ages. A second PCR of roughly 7 to 11 cycles used a sample-barcoded 5' primer and a J-beta primer mix. Each CDR3 protein is one row after TCRdb ran MiXCR on the 5' RACE reads. The table lists approximately 730,000 distinct CDR3 sequences, 40% to 45% of them singletons, with around a fifth in the top ten. Sequenced sample: blood. The source of these receptors is a woman aged 60-70 years in good health.

V is TRBV12-3 or TRBV12-4 and J is TRBJ1-1; D is perhaps TRBD1 (5 bases). The CDR3 extends over 16 amino acids. Trimming removed 8 bases at V and 1 base at J, with 20 bases between. The CDR3, as DNA: TGTGCCAGCGCCTTGGATTTGGGGCAGCCGAACACTGAAGCTTTCTTT. Its translation: CASALDLGQPNTEAFF.

There are a few counts of this clonotype. The rearrangement links TRBV9 to TRBJ2-3, with TRBD2 as a possible D gene (6 bases). V was shortened by 1 base and J by 2 bases, with 11 bases between the two germline ends. The germline V gene has CDR1 SGDLS and CDR2 YYNGEE. The CDR3 has 15 amino acids. DNA of the CDR3: TGTGCCAGCAGCGTATCGGGGGTAGTCACAGATACGCAGTATTTT. As protein: CASSVSGVVTDTQYF.

This clonotype was detected a few times. This sequence joins TRBV20-1 and TRBJ2-7, with 7 bases matching TRBD2. In germline, CDR1 is DFQATT, CDR2 SNEGSKA (reference sequence). Trimming took 2 bases from V and 0 from J; bases not matched to a gene: 4. The CDR3 length is 14 residues. CDR3 bases: TGCAGTGCTAGATCCCTAGCGGACTCCTACGAGCAGTACTTC. Its translation is CSARSLADSYEQYF.

The count of this clonotype is one. The chain combines TRBV25-1 with TRBJ2-1, with TRBD1 matching 9 bases. CDR1 and CDR2 (germline): MGHDK, SYGVNS. The CDR3 is 13 residues long. V was pared by 7 bases and J by 5 bases, with 3 bases of the junction left unmatched. The CDR3 DNA reads as TGTGCCAGCACCGGGACAGGGAACAATGAGCAGTTCTTC. Its protein product is CASTGTGNNEQFF.

This chain connects TRBV4-3 to TRBJ1-2; D possibly corresponds to TRBD1 (5 bases). The CDR3 sequence is 16 residues long. Trimming cost V 0 bases and J 4 bases, with 15 bases left between them. CDR1 is LGHNA and CDR2 is YSLEER in the germline V gene. The CDR3 nucleotides read TGCGCCAGCAGCCAAGATCGAGGGGTCTTCGGCTATGGCTACACCTTC. This codes for CASSQDRGVFGYGYTF.

Points on this clonotype: This sequence may be a read error, since a much larger clone differs from it by one base. The rearrangement links TRBV6-2 or TRBV6-3 to TRBJ2-1, with 10 bases matching TRBD2. In germline, CDR1 is MNHEY, CDR2 SVGEGT. J was trimmed by 10 bases and V by 6 bases; bases with no gene match: 12. The CDR3 is made up of 15 amino acids. CDR3 residues: CASSRGTSDLYEQFF. CDR3 coding DNA: TGTGCCAGCAGCCGTGGGACTAGCGACCTCTACGAGCAGTTCTTC.

The rearrangement uses TRBV9 and TRBJ2-1; 14 nucleotides agree with TRBD2. CDR3 length: 18 residues. Germline V gene data show CDR1 as SGDLS and CDR2 as YYNGEE. J lost 4 bases, V lost 0 bases, and 6 bases had no gene match. CDR3 in amino acids: CASSVAGTSGSGYNEQFF. CDR3 DNA sequence: TGTGCCAGCAGCGTAGCGGGGACTAGCGGGAGTGGATACAATGAGCAGTTCTTC.

The rearrangement joins TRBV11-2 to TRBJ2-1, with D tentatively TRBD2 (6 bases). V was trimmed by 4 bases and J by 2 bases, leaving 12 bases between them. Germline CDR1 is SGHAT and CDR2 is FQNNGV. The CDR3 has 15 residues. The CDR3 reads CASSYNSGAYNEQFF. CDR3 DNA sequence: TGTGCCAGCAGCTACAATAGCGGTGCCTACAATGAGCAGTTCTTC.

The CDR3, as DNA: TGCAGTGCTAGAGAGTATCGGCTAGCGGCCTCCTACGAGCAGTACTTC. Its protein is CSAREYRLAASYEQYF. The chain is built from TRBV20-1 and TRBJ2-7; 7 positions agree with TRBD2. Per the germline V gene, CDR1 is DFQATT and CDR2 is SNEGSKA (reference sequence). The CDR3 extends over 16 amino acids. V lost 0 bases, J lost 0 bases, and 8 bases stayed unmatched.

This clonotype showed up just a few times. This chain connects TRBV12-3 or TRBV12-4 to TRBJ1-2; 10 bases fit TRBD1. V was pared by 2 bases and J by 8 bases, with 8 bases of the junction left unmatched. This CDR3 spans 15 amino acids. Written as DNA, the CDR3 is TGTGCCAGCAGTTTACGAATCGGACAGGGGGACGGCTACACCTTC. Protein sequence: CASSLRIGQGDGYTF.

The chain combines TRBV21-1 with TRBJ2-5; TRBD1, as called in the table, went unchecked against the DNA. TRBV21-1 is a known pseudogene. The length of the CDR3 is 18 residues. The DNA of the CDR3 is TGTGCCAGCAGCCCACGACTATCGGACAGGTCAGAGAATAATGAGCAGTACTTC. Its protein product is CASSPRLSDRSENNEQYF.

The chain links TRBV9 to TRBJ2-2; D is possibly TRBD1 or TRBD2 (5 bases each). Trimming took off 0 bases at V and 6 bases at J, with 9 bases between the two ends. From germline, CDR1 is SGDLS and CDR2 YYNGEE. The CDR3 loop spans 14 amino acids. CDR3 protein: CASSVATGPGELFF. DNA for the CDR3: TGTGCCAGCAGCGTAGCTACGGGACCCGGGGAGCTGTTTTTT.

Points on this clonotype: A single base separates this from a much larger clone, so it may be a read error. CDR3 nucleotide sequence: TGCAGCGTTGAAGAGGTTGACAGGGAGGGCTACGAGCAGTTCTTC. Protein: CSVEEVDREGYEQFF. This chain connects TRBV29-1 to TRBJ2-1; D is perhaps TRBD1 or TRBD2 (7 bases each). Germline V gene sequence: CDR1 SQVTM, CDR2 ANQGSEA. There are 15 residues in the CDR3. V lost 0 bases, J lost 10 bases, and 19 bases lay in between.

The chain employs TRBV7-9 and TRBJ2-1; 10 bases fit TRBD2. Germline V gives CDR1 SEHNR, CDR2 FQNEAQ (reference sequence). V trimming: 6 bases; J trimming: 2 bases; junction bases outside the gene matches: 10. The CDR3 has 17 residues. The CDR3 loop is CASSPNLAGAAYNEQFF. CDR3 bases: TGTGCCAGCAGTCCAAACCTAGCGGGAGCGGCCTACAATGAGCAGTTCTTC.

This clonotype was counted between two and nine times. The V and J genes are TRBV12-3 or TRBV12-4 and TRBJ1-1; 11 positions agree with TRBD1. With V trimmed by 1 base and J by 11 bases, 6 bases remained unmatched. This CDR3 has 14 residues. For the CDR3, the DNA is TGTGCCAGCAGTTTAGGAGGGACAGGGGGTTACGCTTTCTTT. It yields the protein CASSLGGTGGYAFF.

The J gene is TRBJ2-5, the V gene TRBV20-1, with D perhaps being TRBD1 or TRBD2 (5 bases each). The CDR3 is 14 residues long. Germline V gene sequence: CDR1 DFQATT, CDR2 SNEGSKA (reference sequence). V gave up 4 bases and J gave up 4 bases, with 16 bases separating them. Written as DNA, the CDR3 is TGCAGTGCTACTACACCTCTTGGGGGAGAGACCCAGTACTTC. Its protein product is CSATTPLGGETQYF.

V usage is TRBV20-1 and J usage is TRBJ1-1, with 7 bases lining up with TRBD1. This CDR3 has 14 residues. CDR1 DFQATT and CDR2 SNEGSKA come from the germline V gene (reference sequence). V was pared by 3 bases and J by 2 bases, with 6 bases of the junction left unmatched. The CDR3 reads CSARDRRPNTEAFF. The CDR3 bases are TGCAGTGCTAGGGACAGGAGACCAAACACTGAAGCTTTCTTT.

This clonotype appeared many times. J is TRBJ2-7 and V is TRBV10-3; TRBD2 agrees at 8 bases. From germline, CDR1 is ENHRY and CDR2 SYGVKD. The CDR3 is 14 residues long. The V gene end was trimmed by 2 bases and the J gene end by 0 bases; junction bases not matched to a gene: 0. CDR3 loop: CAISETSGSYEQYF. As DNA, the CDR3 is TGTGCCATCAGTGAGACTAGCGGCTCCTACGAGCAGTACTTC.

This clonotype was found a few times. V and J are TRBV7-3 and TRBJ2-5; TRBD2 is a possible D gene (5 bases). Germline CDR1 is SGHTA and CDR2 is FQGTGA. This CDR3 has 13 amino acids. The V end was cut by 1 base, the J end by 6 bases, with 9 bases between. For the CDR3, the DNA is TGTGCCAGCAGCTTAAGTAGCGTAAAGACCCAGTACTTC. Protein sequence: CASSLSSVKTQYF.

The rearrangement joins TRBV7-9 to TRBJ1-4; weak D call: TRBD1 (5 bases). V lost 4 bases, J lost 1 base, and 10 bases lay in between. The length of the CDR3 is 15 residues. Germline V gives CDR1 SEHNR, CDR2 FQNEAQ (reference sequence). This CDR3 is CASSSWGGTNEKLFF. The CDR3 region has the DNA TGTGCCAGCAGCTCCTGGGGGGGAACTAATGAAAAACTGTTTTTT.

J is TRBJ2-3 and V is TRBV19, with TRBD2 identical over 9 bases. V lost 4 bases and J lost 6; bases outside the gene matches: 14. Germline V gene data show CDR1 as LNHDA and CDR2 as SQIVND (reference sequence). The CDR3 length is 17 residues. Written as DNA, the CDR3 is TGTGCCAGTAGTACCCTTTGGGCCAGCGGGAGGTCTGATACGCAGTATTTT. It codes for CASSTLWASGRSDTQYF.

V and J are TRBV29-1 and TRBJ1-1; D unresolved. Germline CDR1 SQVTM, CDR2 ANQGSEA. This CDR3 has 13 residues. The V gene lost 1 base and the J gene lost 0 bases, with 6 bases spanning the gap. The CDR3 bases are TGCAGCGTTGAAGGGCAGATGAACACTGAAGCTTTCTTT. It codes for CSVEGQMNTEAFF. Complete variable domain (other parts from reference TRBV29-1 and TRBJ1-1): SAVISQKPSRDICQRGTSLTIQCQVDSQVTMMFWYRQQPGQSLTLIATANQGSEATYESGFVIDKFPISRPNLTFSTLTVSNMSPEDSSIYLCSVEGQMNTEAFFGQGTRLTVV.

The chain joins TRBV13 to TRBJ2-5; possibly TRBD1 or TRBD2 for D (5 bases each). The germline V gene encodes CDR1 PRHDT and CDR2 FYEKMQ (reference sequence). V gave up 5 bases and J gave up 5 bases, with 21 bases separating them. The CDR3 consists of 16 residues. CDR3 bases: TGTGCCAGCAGCGGGTCCGGGACCCTCTCTGCGGAGACCCAGTACTTC. Protein sequence: CASSGSGTLSAETQYF.

The J gene is TRBJ1-1, the V gene TRBV12-3 or TRBV12-4; D gene uncertain. V gave up 1 base and J gave up 4 bases, with 10 bases separating them. The CDR3 consists of 14 residues. The CDR3 nucleotides read TGTGCCAGCAGTTTAGGGCAGCTGCCCACTGAAGCTTTCTTT. Its translation: CASSLGQLPTEAFF.

The rearrangement joins TRBV2 to TRBJ2-4; D uncertain. The DNA end is more similar to TRBJ2-7, so the J call may be wrong. Germline CDR1 is SNHLY and CDR2 is FYNNEI. The CDR3 has 13 amino acids. The CDR3: CASSEFENYEQYF. CDR3 in DNA: TGTGCCAGCAGTGAGTTTGAGAACTACGAGCAGTACTTC.

CDR3 residues: CASSFPRGSYTF. The CDR3 nucleotides are TGTGCCAGCAGTTTCCCCAGGGGAAGCTACACCTTC. The gene calls are TRBV12-3 or TRBV12-4 and TRBJ1-2, with a tentative D call TRBD1 (6 bases). V shed 3 bases and J shed 9 bases, with 11 bases lying between them. This CDR3 region has 12 residues.

J is TRBJ1-2 and V is TRBV7-2; D is uncertain. Germline V gene sequence: CDR1 SGHTA, CDR2 FQGNSA. This CDR3 has 13 residues. Trimming took 9 bases from V and 6 from J, leaving 17 bases between them. The DNA of the CDR3 is TGTGCCAGTTCCAGCGGAGAGGGCGATGGCTACACCTTC. It yields the protein CASSSGEGDGYTF.

On this clonotype: The junction does not match germline at one end; this may be a read error. This sequence joins TRBV7-2 and TRBJ2-7, with D possibly matching TRBD2 (6 bases). The CDR3 length is 13 residues. Germline V lookup: CDR1 SGHTA, CDR2 FQGNSA. CDR3 loop: CASSIAASYEQYF. The CDR3, as DNA: TGTGCCAGCAGCATAGCGGCCTCCTACGAGCAGTACTTC.